Following are 22 T cell receptor beta chains from one sample sequenced in a study of blood T cell repertoires in COVID-19. The assay was immunoSEQ multiplex PCR, and TCRdb's table has in-frame clones only and misses some. Of some 99,000 clones in the sample, 70% to 90% were seen once. Sequencing was carried out using peripheral blood. The receptors come from a human donor with COVID-19, enrolled during active disease. The donor label of this sample is uncertain.

CDR3 sequence reads: CASSRTDYEQYF. CDR3 DNA sequence: TGTGCCAGCAGCCGGACAGATTACGAGCAGTACTTC. This chain connects TRBV28 to TRBJ2-7; the D gene is possibly TRBD1 (6 bases). The ends were cut back, 6 bases at V and 4 bases at J, with 10 bases in the middle. CDR1 MDHEN and CDR2 SYDVKM come from the germline V gene. This CDR3 is 12 amino acids long.

The chain employs TRBV18 and TRBJ2-1, with TRBD2 matching 10 bases. Germline CDR1 reads KGHSH; CDR2 reads LQKENI. V trimming: 1 base; J trimming: 0 bases; junction bases outside the gene matches: 6. CDR3 length equals 18 residues. CDR3 DNA: TGTGCCAGCTCACCACTGACTAGCGGGTCCAGCTCCTACAATGAGCAGTTCTTC. Protein sequence: CASSPLTSGSSSYNEQFF.

This clone was counted a single time. The V call is TRBV19, the J call TRBJ1-2; D ambiguous. The germline gives CDR1 LNHDA, CDR2 SQIVND (reference sequence). V lost 3 bases to trimming and J lost 2 bases, with 10 bases between them. The CDR3 has 14 residues. CDR3 nucleotides: TGTGCCAGTAGTATTTTCCCAGAAAACTATGGCTACACCTTC. This codes for CASSIFPENYGYTF.

The rearrangement joins TRBV24-1 to TRBJ1-4, with 7 bases identical to TRBD1. The CDR3 runs to 15 residues. Losses at the gene ends were 4 bases for V and 5 bases for J; bases not matched to a gene: 6. The V gene's germline CDR1 is KGHDR and CDR2 SFDVKD. The CDR3 here is CATSDLDRKNEKLFF. The CDR3 DNA reads as TGTGCCACCAGTGACCTGGACAGGAAGAATGAAAAACTGTTTTTT.

This clone was seen only once. The chain couples TRBV3-1 (or the pseudogene TRBV3-2) to TRBJ1-3, with D uncertain. V shed 2 bases and J shed 0 bases, with 11 bases lying between them. CDR3 length: 16 amino acids. Germline V lookup: CDR1 LGHDT, CDR2 YNNKEL (reference sequence). CDR3 sequence (DNA): TGTGCCAGCAGCCAACCAGACTCGAGCTCTGGAAACACCATATATTTT. This sequence encodes CASSQPDSSSGNTIYF.

This clone was counted only a few times. The chain uses TRBV5-1 and TRBJ2-1; the match to TRBD2 covers 14 bases. V shed 0 bases, J shed 7 bases, and the junction held 6 bases outside the gene matches. The CDR3 spans 17 residues. Per the germline V gene, CDR1 is SGHRS and CDR2 is YFSETQ. This chain's CDR3 is CASSLGGTSGSTNEQFF. In DNA form, the CDR3 reads TGCGCCAGCAGCTTGGGGGGGACTAGCGGGAGTACTAATGAGCAGTTCTTC. Full variable domain (missing parts from reference TRBV5-1 and TRBJ2-1): KAGVTQTPRYLIKTRGQQVTLSCSPISGHRSVSWYQQTPGQGLQFLFEYFSETQRNKGNFPGRFSGRQFSNSRSEMNVSTLELGDSALYLCASSLGGTSGSTNEQFFGPGTRLTVL.

In its sample, this clone is medium-sized (0.01 to 0.1%). At the DNA level, this CDR3 is encoded by other sequences in the same sample as well. V usage is TRBV5-6 and J usage is TRBJ1-2, with TRBD1 identical over 7 bases. V was pared by 5 bases and J by 3 bases, with 4 bases of the junction left unmatched. CDR1 is SGHDT and CDR2 is YYEEEE in the germline V gene. The CDR3 runs to 13 residues. This CDR3 is CASRTTGHYGYTF. CDR3 nucleotide sequence: TGTGCCAGCAGAACGACAGGGCACTATGGCTACACCTTC.

The chain employs TRBV7-2 and TRBJ2-5; D might be TRBD2 (5 bases). Germline V CDR1 and CDR2: SGHTA, FQGNSA. V was cut by 1 base and J by 7 bases, with 16 bases left in between. CDR3 size: 15 residues. The CDR3 protein is CASSLDAIATGTQYF. Written as DNA, the CDR3 is TGTGCCAGCAGCTTAGACGCGATAGCGACGGGGACCCAGTACTTC.

The V and J genes are TRBV6-5 and TRBJ1-2; a weak D match, TRBD1 (6 bases). The CDR3 length is 15 residues. Germline CDR1 is MNHEY and CDR2 is SVGAGI. Trimming shortened V by 0 bases and J by 4 bases, and 12 bases separated the two germline ends. CDR3 coding DNA: TGTGCCAGCAGTTACTCAATGGGGGACATCTATGGCTACACCTTC. This translates into CASSYSMGDIYGYTF.

The chain couples TRBV27 to TRBJ2-5; 10 bases match TRBD1. V was clipped by 6 bases and J by 3 bases; unmatched bases: 13. Germline assignment: CDR1 MNHEY and CDR2 SMNVEV (reference sequence). The CDR3 runs to 17 residues. This chain's CDR3 is CASSYRGGQGLEETQYF. CDR3 coding DNA: TGTGCCAGCAGCTACCGGGGGGGACAGGGGCTGGAAGAGACCCAGTACTTC.

This clone came up a few times. The gene calls are TRBV10-3 and TRBJ1-1; perhaps TRBD1 as D (6 bases). This CDR3 comprises 13 residues. The germline CDR1 and CDR2 sequences are ENHRY and SYGVKD. V lost 2 bases to trimming and J lost 8 bases, with 12 bases between them. CDR3 coding DNA: TGTGCCATCAGTGAGCGGGGAACAGGGGAAGCTTTCTTT. Translation: CAISERGTGEAFF.

This chain uses TRBV7-3 with TRBJ2-5; D gene ambiguous. V was pared by 6 bases and J by 3 bases, with 8 bases between. This CDR3 comprises 12 residues. Germline loops: CDR1 SGHTA, CDR2 FQGTGA. The CDR3 coding sequence is TGTGCCAGCAGGGGCCTAAAAGAGACCCAGTACTTC. This sequence encodes CASRGLKETQYF.

The gene calls are TRBV27 and TRBJ1-6, with TRBD1 as a possible D gene (5 bases). The CDR3 covers 18 residues. Looked up from germline, CDR1 is MNHEY and CDR2 is SMNVEV (reference sequence). The ends were cut back, 0 bases at V and 9 bases at J, with 21 bases in the middle. Here the CDR3 reads CASSLSPAWRGGGSPLHF. The CDR3 nucleotides are TGTGCCAGCAGTTTATCCCCGGCCTGGAGGGGCGGTGGTTCACCCCTCCACTTT.

This clone was counted once. The V gene is TRBV9, the J gene TRBJ2-1, with 9 bases identical to TRBD2. CDR1 is SGDLS, CDR2 YYNGEE, per germline. This CDR3 has 16 amino acids. The ends lost 4 bases at V and 8 bases at J; junction bases unmatched: 13. CDR3 sequence: CASSSPWAGGPDEQFF. Here the CDR3 DNA reads TGTGCCAGCAGCTCCCCATGGGCGGGAGGGCCTGATGAGCAGTTCTTC.

V usage is TRBV27 and J usage is TRBJ1-1; maybe TRBD1 (5 bases). Germline CDR1 and CDR2: MNHEY and SMNVEV (reference sequence). The CDR3 runs to 16 residues. V dropped 5 bases and J dropped 0 bases, with 16 bases sitting between them. CDR3 nucleotides: TGTGCCAGCAGTAGGTGGGGGAGGGGTATGAACACTGAAGCTTTCTTT. Translating gives CASSRWGRGMNTEAFF.

This clone was counted between two and nine times. The chain combines TRBV11-2 with TRBJ2-2; D is possibly TRBD2 (5 bases). Germline V gene sequence: CDR1 SGHAT, CDR2 FQNNGV. The V end lost 5 bases, the J end lost 5 bases, and 15 bases lay between the germline ends. CDR3 length: 15 amino acids. CDR3 in DNA: TGTGCCAGCAGCCTAACGGGGTTCCCAACCGGGGAGCTGTTTTTT. It encodes CASSLTGFPTGELFF.

This CDR3 is CSASNSPSNNEQFF. Written as DNA, the CDR3 is TGCAGTGCTAGTAACAGCCCATCAAACAATGAGCAGTTCTTC. This rearrangement joins TRBV20-1 to TRBJ2-1; D call uncertain. Germline CDR1 and CDR2: DFQATT and SNEGSKA (reference sequence). The V and J ends lost 3 bases and 5 bases respectively, with 14 bases between them. CDR3 length: 14 amino acids.

The chain uses TRBV7-9 and TRBJ2-1; 15 bases match TRBD2. This CDR3 contains 18 residues. The J segment lost 0 bases and the V segment lost 5 bases, leaving 5 bases of the junction unmatched. CDR1 is SEHNR and CDR2 is FQNEAQ in the germline V gene (reference sequence). CDR3 nucleotide sequence: TGTGCCAGCAGCAGCTCGGGACTAGCGGGAGGCTCCTACAATGAGCAGTTCTTC. Its translation is CASSSSGLAGGSYNEQFF.

This clone showed up just a few times. The rearrangement joins TRBV5-1 to TRBJ2-1, with 10 bases identical to TRBD2. Per the germline V gene, CDR1 is SGHRS and CDR2 is YFSETQ. CDR3 length: 16 residues. The V and J ends lost 4 bases and 7 bases, in that order; junction bases with no gene match: 11. The CDR3 DNA reads as TGCGCCAGCAGCCAGAGCGGGGGGGCCAGCGGTAATGAGCAGTTCTTC. Its translation: CASSQSGGASGNEQFF.

The chain joins TRBV6-5 to TRBJ1-2; D might be TRBD1 (5 bases). Per the germline V gene, CDR1 is MNHEY and CDR2 is SVGAGI. This CDR3 contains 13 residues. The V gene lost 8 bases and the J gene lost 4 bases, with 14 bases spanning the gap. CDR3 nucleotides: TGTGCCAGCGGCAGGGTTCAGCTCTATGGCTACACCTTC. Translating it yields CASGRVQLYGYTF.

The rearrangement joins TRBV3-1 (or the pseudogene TRBV3-2) to TRBJ1-1; D ambiguous. Trimming pared 0 bases from V and 0 bases from J, leaving 5 bases between. Germline values: CDR1 LGHDT, CDR2 YNNKEL (reference sequence). The CDR3 is 14 residues long. The DNA for the CDR3 is TGTGCCAGCAGCCAAGATACAATGAACACTGAAGCTTTCTTT. This gives the protein CASSQDTMNTEAFF.

The V and J genes are TRBV3-1 (or the pseudogene TRBV3-2) and TRBJ1-1; no clear D gene. V was shortened by 2 bases and J by 0 bases, with 4 bases between the two germline ends. Germline V gene sequence: CDR1 LGHDT, CDR2 YNNKEL (reference sequence). The CDR3 runs to 13 residues. The CDR3 is CASSQFMNTEAFF. The DNA of the CDR3 is TGTGCCAGCAGCCAATTCATGAACACTGAAGCTTTCTTT.